These T cell receptor beta chains were read from a single sample in a study of blood T cell repertoires in COVID-19. Assay: immunoSEQ multiplex PCR; the TCRdb copy retains only in-frame clones and omits some. The table lists 250,000 to 300,000 clones, approximately 91% of them singletons. Sample: peripheral blood. Receptor source: a man aged 50 to 60 with acute or convalescent COVID-19. Each CDR3 is given with its conserved first and last residue. A D gene is named only where the DNA matches it firmly. Size values are once, few and many counts, or a class for expanded clones, and some rows have none.

abundance	d_gene	v_gene	j_gene	CDR3nt	CDR3aa
.	.	TRBV6-5	TRBJ1-2	TGTGCCACGGGGGTGGACCGTGGCTACACCTTC	CATGVDRGYTF
.	.	TRBV2	TRBJ2-2	TGTGCCAGCAGCCGTCAATCGTCAGGCCCCGGGGAGCTGTTTTTT	CASSRQSSGPGELFF
once	.	TRBV5-1	TRBJ1-1	TGCGCCAGCAGCCTTCAGGGGACTGAAGCTTTCTTT	CASSLQGTEAFF
once	.	TRBV5-4	TRBJ1-5	TGTGCCAGCAGCTTGCAGGGCCAGCCTCAGCCCCAGCATTTT	CASSLQGQPQPQHF
.	.	TRBV29-1	TRBJ1-5	TGCAGCGTTAATACGGGGATCAATCAGCCCCAGCATTTT	CSVNTGINQPQHF
.	TRBD1	TRBV2	TRBJ1-1	TGTGCCAGCACCCTGGACAGGGCGAACACTGAAGCTTTCTTT	CASTLDRANTEAFF
.	.	TRBV7-3	TRBJ2-1	TGTGCCAGCAGTTCAGGGGGGAGTGAGCAGTTCTTC	CASSSGGSEQFF
.	.	TRBV12-5	TRBJ2-7	TGTGCTAGTGCAAATGCAGGGTTGTACGAGCAGTACTTC	CASANAGLYEQYF
many	TRBD1	TRBV5-1	TRBJ1-2	TGCGCCAGCAGCTTGCCAGGGGGAAACTATGGCTACACCTTC	CASSLPGGNYGYTF
.	.	TRBV30	TRBJ2-1	TGTGCCTGGAGTGGGTTTGGGCAGGGCCTAGGCAATGAGCAGTTCTTC	CAWSGFGQGLGNEQFF
.	.	TRBV6-5	TRBJ1-2	TGTGCCAGCAGCCCCGGACAGTCCTATGGCTACACCTTC	CASSPGQSYGYTF
.	.	TRBV4-2	TRBJ2-2	TGTGCCAGCAGCCAAGAGGCGGGGATAAACACCGGGGAGCTGTTTTTT	CASSQEAGINTGELFF
.	.	TRBV5-1	TRBJ1-1	TGCGCCAGCAGCTCGAGACAGGCCGACACTGAAGCTTTCTTT	CASSSRQADTEAFF
.	.	TRBV2	TRBJ1-1	TGTGCCAGCACACAATTGGGCGCTGAAGCTTTCTTT	CASTQLGAEAFF
.	.	TRBV7-9	TRBJ1-1	TGTGCCAGCAGCTTAACGGTGAACACTGAAGCTTTCTTT	CASSLTVNTEAFF
.	.	TRBV6-5	TRBJ2-7	TGTGCCAGCAGACTCGACAGGTTCTACGAGCAGTACTTC	CASRLDRFYEQYF
.	TRBD1	TRBV5-1	TRBJ2-4	TGCGCCAGCAGCTCGGGACAGGGGTTCGAAAACATTCAGTACTTC	CASSSGQGFENIQYF
.	.	TRBV20-1	TRBJ1-2	TGCAGTGCTAGAGATCGGGTCACCTTC	CSARDRVTF
.	.	TRBV18	TRBJ1-3	TGTGCCAGCTCACCAACTTTGGAGTCGACTGGAAACACCATATATTTT	CASSPTLESTGNTIYF
once	TRBD1	TRBV5-1	TRBJ2-7	TGCGCCAGCAGCCCGCTGTCCCTGGGACAGGGGGCGGGGGAGCAGTACTTC	CASSPLSLGQGAGEQYF
once	.	TRBV12-3/TRBV12-4	TRBJ1-1	TGTGCCAGCAGTTTGAGGGTGAACACTGAAGCTTTCTTT	CASSLRVNTEAFF
.	.	TRBV6-5	TRBJ1-1	TGTGCCAGCACCCCGGGGTCGGTGAACACTGAAGCTTTCTTT	CASTPGSVNTEAFF
once	TRBD1	TRBV11-2	TRBJ1-2	TGTGCCAGCAGCTTGGACAGGTTTGACTATGGCTACACCTTC	CASSLDRFDYGYTF
.	TRBD2	TRBV7-3	TRBJ2-1	TGTGCCAGCAGCTTACCCTCGGCTAGCGGGGGGAGACAGTTCTTC	CASSLPSASGGRQFF
.	TRBD2	TRBV7-9	TRBJ2-1	TGTGCCAGCAGCCCCATGACTAGCGCTGATGAGCAGTTCTTC	CASSPMTSADEQFF
.	.	TRBV30	TRBJ1-2	TGTGCCTGGAGTCCGGAAGATGGGGCAAACTATGGCTACACCTTC	CAWSPEDGANYGYTF
.	.	TRBV12-3/TRBV12-4	TRBJ2-5	TGTGCCAGCAGCCTCCGAGGGGAGACCCAGTACTTC	CASSLRGETQYF
.	TRBD2	TRBV27	TRBJ2-7	TGTGCCAGCAGTTTCTTAGCGGGGGGCTTCTACGAGCAGTACTTC	CASSFLAGGFYEQYF
.	.	TRBV7-8	TRBJ1-1	TGTGCCAGCAGCTTAGCGCGTTTTGTTTATCTACAGGGCCCTTCGGGCACTGAAGCTTTCTTT	CASSLARFVYLQGPSGTEAFF
.	.	TRBV5-1	TRBJ1-2	TGCGCCAGCAGCTTGGCAGGGGTCAACTATGGCTACACCTTC	CASSLAGVNYGYTF
once	TRBD2	TRBV6-2/TRBV6-3	TRBJ2-3	TGTGCCAGCAGTCCCCCAAAGCGGGGGGGCTTCCGTAAACCCACAGATACGCAGTATTTT	CASSPPKRGGFRKPTDTQYF
.	.	TRBV30	TRBJ1-1	TGTGCCTGGAGTGTAGAGGGATACACTGAAGCTTTCTTT	CAWSVEGYTEAFF
.	TRBD2	TRBV5-1	TRBJ2-3	TGCGCCAGCAGCCCGGGACTAGCTACGGGTACGCAGTATTTT	CASSPGLATGTQYF
once	.	TRBV20-1	TRBJ1-1	TGCAGTGCCTCCGGGGACACTGAAGCTTTCTTT	CSASGDTEAFF
.	.	TRBV9	TRBJ2-2	TGTGCCAGCAGCGTAGAGGATAGCGGCTCCTACGAGGACACCGGGGAGCTGTTTTTT	CASSVEDSGSYEDTGELFF
few	.	TRBV18	TRBJ1-2	TGTGCCAGCTCGCCAAAGACAGCCAACTATGGCTACACCTTC	CASSPKTANYGYTF
.	.	TRBV7-3	TRBJ2-3	TGTGCCAGCAGCCCAACCGGGACTTCTAGCACAGATACGCAGTATTTT	CASSPTGTSSTDTQYF
.	.	TRBV2	TRBJ1-1	TGTGCCAGCAGGCACGAACAGGGCGACACTGAAGCTTTCTTT	CASRHEQGDTEAFF
few	TRBD2	TRBV6-6	TRBJ2-3	TGTGCCAGCAGTTACTCTCATGCGGGGGGTACAGATACGCAGTATTTT	CASSYSHAGGTDTQYF
.	TRBD1	TRBV7-3	TRBJ2-1	TGTGCCAGCAGCTTAAGTCCGGAAGGGGGCCTGTTCTTC	CASSLSPEGGLFF
.	TRBD1	TRBV3-1/TRBV3-2	TRBJ2-5	TGTGCCAGCAGCCAAAGGACAGGGGCTGGAGAGACCCAGTACTTC	CASSQRTGAGETQYF
.	.	TRBV24-1	TRBJ2-3	TGTGCCACCAGTGATCACAGGGAACCCGCAGATACGCAGTATTTT	CATSDHREPADTQYF
.	TRBD2	TRBV28	TRBJ2-1	TGTGCCAGCAGTTTCGGGCCCCGCAATAGCGGGAGCTCCTACAATGAGCAGTTCTTC	CASSFGPRNSGSSYNEQFF
few	TRBD1	TRBV2	TRBJ1-1	TGTGCCAGCAGTCCAGGGGGGAAGGGAGCTTTCTTT	CASSPGGKGAFF
.	TRBD1	TRBV3-1/TRBV3-2	TRBJ2-1	TGTGCCAGCAGCCGGGACAGTGGGGAGCAGTTCTTC	CASSRDSGEQFF
.	TRBD2	TRBV28	TRBJ2-1	TGTGCCAGCAGTCGGCTAGCGGTTAACTACAATGAGCAGTTCTTC	CASSRLAVNYNEQFF
.	TRBD1	TRBV7-2	TRBJ2-3	TGTGCCAGCAGTAGGGGGCAAGATACGCAGTATTTT	CASSRGQDTQYF
many	.	TRBV19	TRBJ1-1	TGTGCCATATATTTAGACACTGAAGCTTTCTTT	CAIYLDTEAFF
.	.	TRBV6-1	TRBJ1-1	TGTGCCAGCAGTGAAGGGGGGCGGTGGACTGAAGCTTTCTTT	CASSEGGRWTEAFF
.	TRBD1	TRBV2	TRBJ2-3	TGTGCCAGCAGCGGGACAGGAAGCGCAACGCAGTATTTT	CASSGTGSATQYF
.	.	TRBV29-1	TRBJ1-2	TGCAGCGGAGGTGAACGTTCTGGCTATGGCTACACCTTC	CSGGERSGYGYTF
.	TRBD1	TRBV7-3	TRBJ2-5	TGTGCCAGCAGCTTAGGACAGGGTCGAGATCAGTACTTC	CASSLGQGRDQYF
.	TRBD1	TRBV6-5	TRBJ1-1	TGTGCCAGCAGTTACTCGCCGGGGCAGGGGGCCGTTGAAGCTTTCTTT	CASSYSPGQGAVEAFF
.	TRBD1	TRBV2	TRBJ1-5	TGTGCCAGCAGGGCGGACAGGGGGCTGGGTCAGCCCCAGCATTTT	CASRADRGLGQPQHF
.	.	TRBV30	TRBJ1-1	TGTGCCTGGAGAGACACCCAGCTACCGAAAGCTTTCTTT	CAWRDTQLPKAFF
.	.	TRBV14	TRBJ2-7	TGTGCCAGCAGCCAACAGGGTTTCTACGAGCAGTACTTC	CASSQQGFYEQYF
.	.	TRBV2	TRBJ1-1	TGTGCCAGCAGTCAGGGGCTGAACACTGAAGCTTTCTTT	CASSQGLNTEAFF
.	.	TRBV21-1	TRBJ2-2	TGTGCCAGCAGCAACAGGGATCCCGGCGGGGAGCTGTTTTTT	CASSNRDPGGELFF
once	.	TRBV12-3/TRBV12-4	TRBJ1-5	TGTGCCAGCAGTTTTTTGGCCATATCAGCCCAGCATTTT	CASSFLAISAQHF
.	.	TRBV18	TRBJ1-5	TGTGCCAGCTCACCAGGGACACTTAGCAATCAGCCCCAGCATTTT	CASSPGTLSNQPQHF